Shown below are 31 T cell receptor beta chains from a single sample sequenced in a study of technical replicates of blood from a few donors. The repertoire was sequenced with immunoSEQ multiplex PCR; TCRdb's copy has only in-frame clones and lacks some. Among approximately 68,000 clones listed, about 97% were seen once. The sequencing input was T cells isolated from PBMCs. These receptors were collected from a human donor in good health.

The chain links TRBV5-4 to TRBJ1-1; TRBD1 might be the D (6 bases). This CDR3 has 16 residues. Between the trimmed V and J ends, which lost 4 bases and 0 bases, there was a span of 16 bases. Germline assignment: CDR1 SGHNT and CDR2 YYREEE (reference sequence). In DNA, the CDR3 is TGTGCCAGCAGCGGGGGCCCGTATTTCATGAACACTGAAGCTTTCTTT. Translation gives CASSGGPYFMNTEAFF.

The rearrangement joins TRBV7-2 to TRBJ2-1; TRBD1 agrees at 9 bases. Germline CDR1 SGHTA, CDR2 FQGNSA. This CDR3 comprises 15 residues. V gave up 4 bases and J gave up 5 bases; unmatched junction bases: 6. Here the CDR3 reads CASSSPGQGNNEQFF. CDR3 DNA: TGTGCCAGCAGCTCACCGGGACAGGGCAACAATGAGCAGTTCTTC.

The chain combines TRBV21-1 with TRBJ2-2; the D call TRBD2 from the table was never checked on the DNA. TRBV21-1 is an annotated pseudogene. The CDR3 length is 18 residues. The CDR3 is CASSKLGEGVSNTGELFF. In DNA, the CDR3 is TGTGCCAGCAGCAAATTGGGGGAGGGCGTTTCGAACACCGGGGAGCTGTTTTTT.

This CDR3 reads CASSVDSGDQPQHF. DNA for the CDR3: TGTGCCAGCAGCGTAGATTCAGGGGATCAGCCCCAGCATTTT. The V and J genes are TRBV9 and TRBJ1-5, with a weak D call TRBD1 (6 bases). Germline CDR1 and CDR2: SGDLS and YYNGEE. Trimming shortened V by 0 bases and J by 5 bases, and 9 bases separated the two germline ends. CDR3 size: 14 residues.

V and J are TRBV10-3 and TRBJ2-7; TRBD2 aligns across 12 bases. The CDR3 spans 18 residues. V lost 0 bases to trimming and J lost 3 bases; unmatched junction nucleotides: 9. CDR1 is ENHRY and CDR2 is SYGVKD in the germline V gene. The CDR3: CAISESGLAGPPDYEQYF. The CDR3 coding sequence is TGTGCCATCAGTGAGTCTGGACTAGCGGGACCACCGGACTACGAGCAGTACTTC.

The chain is built from TRBV7-3 and TRBJ2-2; no definite D call. The CDR3 has 14 residues. The germline CDR1 and CDR2 sequences are SGHTA and FQGTGA. V was trimmed by 2 bases and J by 3 bases, leaving 7 bases between them. In DNA, the CDR3 is TGTGCCAGCAGCTTACCGCAGGACACCGGGGAGCTGTTTTTT. It translates to CASSLPQDTGELFF.

The J gene is TRBJ1-1, the V gene TRBV18; 9 bases align to TRBD1. Per germline, CDR1 KGHSH and CDR2 LQKENI. The CDR3 has 18 residues. The V segment lost 0 bases and the J segment 5 bases; nucleotides outside the gene matches: 13. The CDR3 region is CASSPPISQGAGITEAFF. The CDR3 region has the DNA TGTGCCAGCTCACCACCGATATCACAGGGGGCTGGAATAACTGAAGCTTTCTTT.

The V gene is TRBV19, the J gene TRBJ2-1, with 11 bases aligning to TRBD2. Per germline, CDR1 LNHDA and CDR2 SQIVND (reference sequence). V gave up 7 bases and J gave up 9 bases; unmatched junction bases: 5. The CDR3 runs 13 residues. CDR3 bases: TGTGCCAGTACCTCACTAGCGGGAGTTGAGCAGTTCTTC. The encoded protein is CASTSLAGVEQFF.

This chain uses TRBV5-6 with TRBJ1-4, with 10 bases aligning to TRBD1. The CDR3 is 16 residues long. With V trimmed by 2 bases and J by 7 bases, 8 bases remained unmatched. Germline V gene data show CDR1 as SGHDT and CDR2 as YYEEEE. In DNA, the CDR3 is TGTGCCAGCAGCTTATCCGGGGACAGGGGTGGTGAAAAACTGTTTTTT. This sequence encodes CASSLSGDRGGEKLFF.

The count of this clone is one. The chain recombines TRBV6-5 with TRBJ2-5, with 10 bases identical to TRBD2. In germline, CDR1 is MNHEY, CDR2 SVGAGI. The CDR3 is 15 residues long. With 5 bases clipped from V and 1 base from J, the junction kept 4 bases outside the gene matches. In nucleotides, the CDR3 is TGTGCCAGCAGTCCTAGCGGGGGAGCCCAAGAGACCCAGTACTTC. Protein: CASSPSGGAQETQYF.

The V and J genes are TRBV6-5 and TRBJ2-7; TRBD2 aligns across 7 bases. V lost 2 bases and J lost 1; bases outside the gene matches: 8. Germline V gene data show CDR1 as MNHEY and CDR2 as SVGAGI. The CDR3 is made up of 16 amino acids. CDR3 coding DNA: TGTGCCAGCAGTTACCCCCTCGGAGCGGGGTCCTACGAGCAGTACTTC. Residues: CASSYPLGAGSYEQYF.

This clone was recorded once. The chain is built from TRBV18 and TRBJ2-7, with 9 bases fitting TRBD1. This CDR3 has 15 amino acids. CDR1 and CDR2 (germline): KGHSH, LQKENI. V shed 2 bases and J 2 bases; nucleotides not matched to a gene: 4. CDR3: CASSPGGTGPYEQYF. The DNA of the CDR3 is TGTGCCAGCTCACCAGGCGGGACAGGGCCCTACGAGCAGTACTTC.

The genes are TRBV28 and TRBJ2-1, with 9 nucleotides matching TRBD2. This CDR3 is 17 amino acids long. V shed 5 bases, J shed 4 bases, and the junction held 12 bases outside the gene matches. Germline V gene sequence: CDR1 MDHEN, CDR2 SYDVKM. CDR3 DNA: TGTGCCAGCAGTCCCGGGGGACTAGCCGGGAGGTACAATGAGCAGTTCTTC. It codes for CASSPGGLAGRYNEQFF. The whole variable domain, remainder taken from reference TRBV28 and TRBJ2-1, is DVKVTQSSRYLVKRTGEKVFLECVQDMDHENMFWYRQDPGLGLRLIYFSYDVKMKEKGDIPEGYSVSREKKERFSLILESASTNQTSMYLCASSPGGLAGRYNEQFFGPGTRLTVL.

The gene calls are TRBV19 and TRBJ2-1; D is ambiguous. CDR1 is LNHDA, CDR2 SQIVND, per germline (reference sequence). Trimming took off 4 bases at V and 6 bases at J, with 4 bases between the two ends. The length of the CDR3 is 11 residues. This CDR3 is CASSTLNEQFF. The DNA for the CDR3 is TGTGCCAGTAGTACACTCAATGAGCAGTTCTTC. Complete variable domain (other parts from reference TRBV19 and TRBJ2-1): DGGITQSPKYLFRKEGQNVTLSCEQNLNHDAMYWYRQDPGQGLRLIYYSQIVNDFQKGDIAEGYSVSREKKESFPLTVTSAQKNPTAFYLCASSTLNEQFFGPGTRLTVL.

The V and J genes are TRBV5-6 and TRBJ2-5, with 12 positions matching TRBD1. This CDR3 comprises 16 residues. The V gene end was trimmed by 5 bases and the J gene end by 5 bases; junction bases not matched to a gene: 10. Germline values: CDR1 SGHDT, CDR2 YYEEEE. The DNA of the CDR3 is TGTGCCAGCAGAATTGGGACAGGGGGCGCTTGGGAGACCCAGTACTTC. It encodes CASRIGTGGAWETQYF.

The CDR3 bases are TGTGCCAGCAGCTTAGTGGGACAGGGGTATCAGCCCCAGCATTTT. It translates to CASSLVGQGYQPQHF. This chain connects TRBV7-9 to TRBJ1-5; 10 bases are a match to TRBD1. In germline, CDR1 is SEHNR, CDR2 FQNEAQ (reference sequence). Trimming at V came to 1 base and at J to 5 bases, leaving 2 bases not matched to a gene. There are 15 residues in the CDR3.

This chain joins TRBV4-3 and TRBJ2-7; D gene unclear. This CDR3 spans 13 amino acids. V was shortened by 0 bases and J by 3 bases, with 6 bases between the two germline ends. Germline assignment: CDR1 LGHNA and CDR2 YSLEER. The CDR3 reads CASSQDRYYEQYF. CDR3 sequence (DNA): TGCGCCAGCAGCCAAGACAGGTACTACGAGCAGTACTTC.

V gene TRBV2 combines with J gene TRBJ1-4; TRBD1 might be the D (5 bases). This CDR3 has 16 residues. The V gene's germline CDR1 is SNHLY and CDR2 FYNNEI. V was shortened by 7 bases and J by 0 bases, with 15 bases between the two germline ends. CDR3 residues: CASTQPGYTTNEKLFF. The CDR3 nucleotides are TGTGCCAGCACCCAGCCAGGGTACACAACTAATGAAAAACTGTTTTTT.

The CDR3 DNA sequence: TGTGCCAGTAGTACCGTTGGACAGGGGGTCTATGGCTACACCTTC. It specifies CASSTVGQGVYGYTF. The chain joins TRBV19 to TRBJ1-2, with 10 nucleotides matching TRBD1. Trimming removed 4 bases from V and 4 bases from J; junction bases left unmatched: 6. CDR1 is LNHDA and CDR2 is SQIVND in the germline V gene (reference sequence). The length of the CDR3 is 15 residues.

The CDR3: CASSWVREIGCTEAFF. CDR3 nucleotides: TGTGCCAGCAGCTGGGTACGGGAAATTGGGTGCACTGAAGCTTTCTTT. The rearrangement joins TRBV5-7 to TRBJ1-1; D ambiguous. TRBV5-7 is given ORF status, its function remaining uncertain. This CDR3 has 16 amino acids. V was clipped by 3 bases and J by 4 bases, with 19 bases between them.

The chain links TRBV6-5 to TRBJ2-5; D is possibly TRBD1 (6 bases). The DNA matches TRBJ2-7 better at its end, which makes the J call doubtful. There are 13 residues in the CDR3. CDR1 is MNHEY, CDR2 SVGAGI, per germline. The CDR3 here is CATTQGLTYEQYF. The CDR3 DNA is TGTGCCACTACGCAGGGGTTGACCTACGAGCAGTACTTC.

The chain uses TRBV28 and TRBJ2-6; 10 bases are shared with TRBD1. Looked up from germline, CDR1 is MDHEN and CDR2 is SYDVKM. Trimming cost V 7 bases and J 0 bases; bases outside gene matches: 3. The CDR3 length is 16 residues. The chain's CDR3 is CASKGQGISGANVLTF. CDR3 coding DNA: TGTGCCAGCAAGGGACAGGGGATCTCTGGGGCCAACGTCCTGACTTTC.

The chain uses TRBV4-2 and TRBJ2-1; 14 positions match TRBD2. This CDR3 spans 15 amino acids. V lost 4 bases and J lost 7; bases outside the gene matches: 3. CDR1 LGHNA and CDR2 YNFKEQ come from the germline V gene. CDR3 DNA: TGTGCCAGCAGCCGGGGACTAGCGGGAGAGAATGAGCAGTTCTTC. Protein sequence: CASSRGLAGENEQFF.

DNA for the CDR3: TGTGCCAGCAGCTTGGGGTACGAGCGGACAGCCGGGGAGCTGTTTTTT. Its translation: CASSLGYERTAGELFF. V usage is TRBV5-4 and J usage is TRBJ2-2; D possibly corresponds to TRBD1 (6 bases). CDR1 is SGHNT, CDR2 YYREEE, per germline (reference sequence). CDR3 length: 16 residues. V was cut by 0 bases and J by 6 bases, with 15 bases left in between. The full variable domain, rest sourced from reference TRBV5-4 and TRBJ2-2, is ETGVTQSPTHLIKTRGQQVTLRCSSQSGHNTVSWYQQALGQGPQFIFQYYREEENGRGNFPPRFSGLQFPNYSSELNVNALELDDSALYLCASSLGYERTAGELFFGEGSRLTVL.

This sequence joins TRBV6-4 and TRBJ2-3, with D possibly being TRBD2 (5 bases). CDR3 size: 15 residues. V gave up 3 bases and J gave up 0 bases, with 10 bases separating them. The germline gives CDR1 MRHNA, CDR2 SNTAGT. This chain's CDR3 is CASSESGVSTDTQYF. The CDR3 nucleotides read TGTGCCAGCAGTGAATCCGGGGTTAGCACAGATACGCAGTATTTT.

The gene calls are TRBV6-5 and TRBJ2-7; 8 bases are a match to TRBD1. The CDR3 has 14 residues. The germline V gene encodes CDR1 MNHEY and CDR2 SVGAGI. Trimming took 6 bases from V and 0 from J; bases not matched to a gene: 4. The chain's CDR3 is CASSEDRVSYEQYF. The CDR3 DNA reads TGTGCCAGCAGCGAGGACAGGGTCTCCTACGAGCAGTACTTC.

Regarding this clone: Its ends do not fully match the called genes, so a read error is possible. DNA of the CDR3: TGTGCTAGCAGCCCCCCTGGAGGCGAGCAGTACTTC. This codes for CASSPPGGEQYF. The chain joins TRBV7-7 to TRBJ2-7, with D possibly being TRBD2 (5 bases). The CDR3 totals 12 residues. The germline gives CDR1 SSHAT, CDR2 FNYEAQ (reference sequence).

The chain is built from TRBV11-2 and TRBJ2-5; a weak D match, TRBD1 (6 bases). The CDR3 is 15 residues long. V was clipped by 2 bases and J by 4 bases, with 14 bases between them. Per the germline V gene, CDR1 is SGHAT and CDR2 is FQNNGV. CDR3 protein: CASSLRTGLSETQYF. CDR3 nucleotide sequence: TGTGCCAGCAGCTTACGTACAGGGCTGTCAGAGACCCAGTACTTC.

With regard to this clone: Other DNA sequences of this sample code for an identical CDR3. This chain links TRBV30 with TRBJ1-3; D is unclear. The ends were cut back, 2 bases at V and 0 bases at J, with 5 bases in the middle. From germline, CDR1 is GTSNPN and CDR2 SVGIG (reference sequence). The CDR3 runs 13 residues. The CDR3: CAWSPSSGNTIYF. The CDR3 DNA sequence: TGTGCCTGGAGTCCGTCCTCTGGAAACACCATATATTTT.

The V gene is TRBV28, the J gene TRBJ2-6; D may be TRBD1 (5 bases). The germline V gene has CDR1 MDHEN and CDR2 SYDVKM. V lost 1 base, J lost 1 base, and 14 bases lay in between. This CDR3 region has 18 residues. The CDR3 spells CASSLFQGQSSGANVLTF. CDR3 DNA sequence: TGTGCCAGCAGTTTATTTCAGGGTCAGTCTTCTGGGGCCAACGTCCTGACTTTC.

This chain joins TRBV28 and TRBJ2-7; 10 bases fit TRBD2. This CDR3 spans 14 amino acids. Trimming cost V 7 bases and J 7 bases; bases outside gene matches: 10. The germline V gene encodes CDR1 MDHEN and CDR2 SYDVKM. The CDR3 is CASTRAGGPGEQYF. CDR3 nucleotide sequence: TGTGCCAGCACGAGAGCGGGAGGGCCGGGTGAGCAGTACTTC.